One sample yielded the 6 T cell receptor beta chains listed below, sequenced in a study of blood T cell repertoires in COVID-19 (dated by TCRdb to 2019 to 2021). The library was produced with the immunoSEQ multiplex PCR assay. The clones in this table, taken by TCRdb from immuneACCESS, are in-frame only. Not every clone is retained; where verified, under half of the shortfall comes from an unresolved V gene, and the cause of the rest is unknown. A total of more than 100,000 clones appear in this sample, about 87% of them only once. The ten largest clonotypes hold 2% to 2.5% of the sample. The source material was peripheral blood. The receptors come from a man aged 45-60 years with active COVID-19.

This chain links TRBV2 with TRBJ2-1; 9 bases fit TRBD2. The germline gives CDR1 SNHLY, CDR2 FYNNEI. With V trimmed by 8 bases and J by 6 bases, 8 bases remained unmatched. This CDR3 is built from 14 residues. The CDR3 DNA reads as TGTGCCAGCTTAGCGGGGGAGCCTATCAATGAGCAGTTCTTC. Amino acids: CASLAGEPINEQFF.

V is TRBV2 and J is TRBJ1-5, with a tentative D call TRBD1 (6 bases). V gave up 4 bases and J gave up 0 bases, with 13 bases separating them. There are 16 residues in the CDR3. Germline V gene sequence: CDR1 SNHLY, CDR2 FYNNEI. CDR3 DNA sequence: TGTGCCAGCAGTGGAACAGGGAAGTCTAGCAATCAGCCCCAGCATTTT. It encodes CASSGTGKSSNQPQHF.

This chain links TRBV5-4 with TRBJ1-1; D possibly corresponds to TRBD1 (6 bases). This CDR3 has 14 amino acids. V gave up 3 bases and J gave up 5 bases, with 14 bases separating them. Germline CDR1 reads SGHNT; CDR2 reads YYREEE (reference sequence). The CDR3 here is CASSSSGGWTEAFF. The CDR3, as DNA: TGTGCCAGCAGCTCGTCGGGGGGCTGGACTGAAGCTTTCTTT. The variable domain in full, completed from reference TRBV5-4 and TRBJ1-1, reads ETGVTQSPTHLIKTRGQQVTLRCSSQSGHNTVSWYQQALGQGPQFIFQYYREEENGRGNFPPRFSGLQFPNYSSELNVNALELDDSALYLCASSSSGGWTEAFFGQGTRLTVV.

This chain joins TRBV11-2 and TRBJ1-2; TRBD1 agrees at 7 bases. Per the germline V gene, CDR1 is SGHAT and CDR2 is FQNNGV. V lost 5 bases and J lost 13; bases outside the gene matches: 7. The CDR3 has 11 amino acids. This chain's CDR3 is CASSPRTGATF. The CDR3 DNA reads TGTGCCAGCAGCCCTAGGACAGGAGCCACCTTC.

The V gene is TRBV2, the J gene TRBJ2-4, with D possibly matching TRBD2 (5 bases). Between the trimmed V and J ends, which lost 1 base and 0 bases, there was a span of 10 bases. CDR3 length equals 16 residues. The germline V gene has CDR1 SNHLY and CDR2 FYNNEI. CDR3 residues: CASSEGRGLAKNIQYF. The CDR3 DNA sequence: TGTGCCAGCAGTGAAGGCCGGGGTCTAGCCAAAAACATTCAGTACTTC. The whole variable domain, remainder taken from reference TRBV2 and TRBJ2-4, is EPEVTQTPSHQVTQMGQEVILRCVPISNHLYFYWYRQILGQKVEFLVSFYNNEISEKSEIFDDQFSVERPDGSNFTLKIRSTKLEDSAMYFCASSEGRGLAKNIQYFGAGTRLSVL.

V is TRBV6-5 and J is TRBJ1-5, with D unclear. With 8 bases removed from V and 0 bases from J, the gap between germline ends came to 2 bases. CDR1 is MNHEY, CDR2 SVGAGI, per germline. The CDR3 length is 11 residues. CDR3 region: CASRSNQPQHF. CDR3 in DNA: TGTGCCAGCCGTAGCAATCAGCCCCAGCATTTT.